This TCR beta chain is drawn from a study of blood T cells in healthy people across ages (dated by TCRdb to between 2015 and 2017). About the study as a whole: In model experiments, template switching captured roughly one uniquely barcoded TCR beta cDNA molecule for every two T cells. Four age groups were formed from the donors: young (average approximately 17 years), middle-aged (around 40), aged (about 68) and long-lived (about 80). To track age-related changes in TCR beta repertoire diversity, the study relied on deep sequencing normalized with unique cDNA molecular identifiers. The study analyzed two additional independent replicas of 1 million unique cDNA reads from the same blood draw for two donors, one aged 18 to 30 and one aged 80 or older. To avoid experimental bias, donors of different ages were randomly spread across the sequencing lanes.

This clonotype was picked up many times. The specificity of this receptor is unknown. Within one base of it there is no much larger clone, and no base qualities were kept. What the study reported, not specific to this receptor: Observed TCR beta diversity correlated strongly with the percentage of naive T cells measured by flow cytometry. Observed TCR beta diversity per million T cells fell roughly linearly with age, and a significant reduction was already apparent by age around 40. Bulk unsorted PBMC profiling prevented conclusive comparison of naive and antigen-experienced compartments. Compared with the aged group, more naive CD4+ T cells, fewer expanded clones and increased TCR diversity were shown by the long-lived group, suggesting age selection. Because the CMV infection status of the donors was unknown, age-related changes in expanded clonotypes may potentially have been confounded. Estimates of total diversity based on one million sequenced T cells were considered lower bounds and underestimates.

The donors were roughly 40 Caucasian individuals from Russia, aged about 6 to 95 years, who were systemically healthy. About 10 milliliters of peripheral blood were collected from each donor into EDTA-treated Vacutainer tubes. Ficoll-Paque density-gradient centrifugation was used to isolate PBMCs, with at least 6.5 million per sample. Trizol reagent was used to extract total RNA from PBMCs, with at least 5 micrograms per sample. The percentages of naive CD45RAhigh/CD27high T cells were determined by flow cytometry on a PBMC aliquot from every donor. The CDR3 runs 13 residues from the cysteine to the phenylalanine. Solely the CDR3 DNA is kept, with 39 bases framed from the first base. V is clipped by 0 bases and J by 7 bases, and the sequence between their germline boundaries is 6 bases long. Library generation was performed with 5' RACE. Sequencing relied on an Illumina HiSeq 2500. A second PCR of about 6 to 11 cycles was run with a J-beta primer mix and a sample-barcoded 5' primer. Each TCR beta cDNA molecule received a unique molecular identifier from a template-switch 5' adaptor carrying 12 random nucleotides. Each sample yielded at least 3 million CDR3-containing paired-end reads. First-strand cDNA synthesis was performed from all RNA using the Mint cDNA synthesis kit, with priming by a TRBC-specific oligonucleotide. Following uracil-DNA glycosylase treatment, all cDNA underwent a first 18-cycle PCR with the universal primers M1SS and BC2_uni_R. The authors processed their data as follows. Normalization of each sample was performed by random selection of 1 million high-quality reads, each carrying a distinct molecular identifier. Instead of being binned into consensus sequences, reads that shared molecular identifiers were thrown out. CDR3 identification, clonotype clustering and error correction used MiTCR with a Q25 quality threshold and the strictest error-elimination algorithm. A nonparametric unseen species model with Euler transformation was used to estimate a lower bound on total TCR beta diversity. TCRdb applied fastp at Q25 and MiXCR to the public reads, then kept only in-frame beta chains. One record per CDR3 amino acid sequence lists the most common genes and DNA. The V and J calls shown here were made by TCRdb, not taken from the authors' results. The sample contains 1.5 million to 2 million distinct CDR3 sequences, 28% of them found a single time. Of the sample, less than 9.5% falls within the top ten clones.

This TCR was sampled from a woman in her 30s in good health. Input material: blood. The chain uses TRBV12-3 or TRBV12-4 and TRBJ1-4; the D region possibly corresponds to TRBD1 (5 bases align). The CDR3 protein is CASSLAGTEKLFF. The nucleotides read TGTGCCAGCAGTTTAGCCGGGACTGAAAAACTGTTTTTT.